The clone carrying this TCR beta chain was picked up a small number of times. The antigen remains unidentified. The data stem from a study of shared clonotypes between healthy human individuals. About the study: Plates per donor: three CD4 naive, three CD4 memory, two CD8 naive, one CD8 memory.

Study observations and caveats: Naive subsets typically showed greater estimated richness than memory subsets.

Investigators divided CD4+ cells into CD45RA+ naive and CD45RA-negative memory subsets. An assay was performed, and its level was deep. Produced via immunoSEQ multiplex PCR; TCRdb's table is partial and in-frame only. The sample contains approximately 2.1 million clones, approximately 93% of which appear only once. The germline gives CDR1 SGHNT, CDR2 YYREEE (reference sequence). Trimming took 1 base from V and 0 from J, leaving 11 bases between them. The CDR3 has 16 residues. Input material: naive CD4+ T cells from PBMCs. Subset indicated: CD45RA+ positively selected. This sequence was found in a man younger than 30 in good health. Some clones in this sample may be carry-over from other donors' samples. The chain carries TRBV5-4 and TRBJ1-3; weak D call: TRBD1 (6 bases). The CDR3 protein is CASSLQGWSSGNTIYF. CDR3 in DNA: TGTGCCAGCAGCTTGCAGGGGTGGAGCTCTGGAAACACCATATATTTT.